These 27 T cell receptor beta chains originate from one sample sequenced in a study of cytomegalovirus exposure and HLA in healthy donors. The method was immunoSEQ multiplex PCR; TCRdb's version includes in-frame clones alone and lacks a portion of them. Of some 140,000 clones listed, about nine tenths are singletons. Sequenced input: PBMCs. Source of these receptors: a young man in good health and CMV-seronegative.

Only one count was recorded for this clone. The J gene is TRBJ2-7, the V gene TRBV5-1; 10 nucleotides line up with TRBD2. V shed 3 bases and J 5 bases; nucleotides not matched to a gene: 11. Germline lookup yields CDR1 SGHRS and CDR2 YFSETQ. This CDR3 is 16 amino acids long. In nucleotides, the CDR3 is TGCGCCAGCAGCTCGTACCTAGCGGGAGATCTCAACGAGCAGTACTTC. This gives the protein CASSSYLAGDLNEQYF.

The J gene is TRBJ1-5, the V gene TRBV19; tentatively, D is TRBD1 (5 bases). This CDR3 spans 16 amino acids. Germline CDR1 is LNHDA and CDR2 is SQIVND (reference sequence). Trimming removed 5 bases at V and 0 bases at J, with 14 bases between. CDR3 in DNA: TGTGCCAGTAGTGAGTTGGGGCCACATAGCAATCAGCCCCAGCATTTT. It is translated as CASSELGPHSNQPQHF. Full variable domain (missing parts from reference TRBV19 and TRBJ1-5): DGGITQSPKYLFRKEGQNVTLSCEQNLNHDAMYWYRQDPGQGLRLIYYSQIVNDFQKGDIAEGYSVSREKKESFPLTVTSAQKNPTAFYLCASSELGPHSNQPQHFGDGTRLSIL.

The chain carries TRBV28 and TRBJ2-7; TRBD2 matches at 7 bases. Trimming removed 6 bases from V and 0 bases from J; junction bases left unmatched: 8. This CDR3 comprises 15 residues. Germline CDR1 is MDHEN and CDR2 is SYDVKM. CDR3 nucleotides: TGTGCCAGCAGACCCGCCGGCGGGAGCTCCTACGAGCAGTACTTC. Translated: CASRPAGGSSYEQYF. Supplemented by reference TRBV28 and TRBJ2-7, the full variable domain reads DVKVTQSSRYLVKRTGEKVFLECVQDMDHENMFWYRQDPGLGLRLIYFSYDVKMKEKGDIPEGYSVSREKKERFSLILESASTNQTSMYLCASRPAGGSSYEQYFGPGTRLTVT.

The rearrangement uses TRBV2 and TRBJ2-7, with a weak D call TRBD1 (6 bases). Per the germline V gene, CDR1 is SNHLY and CDR2 is FYNNEI. The CDR3 sequence is 12 residues long. Trimming took 10 bases from V and 4 from J, leaving 14 bases between them. In nucleotides, the CDR3 is TGTGCCACCGAGAAGGACAGTTACGAGCAGTACTTC. Protein sequence: CATEKDSYEQYF. The full variable domain, rest sourced from reference TRBV2 and TRBJ2-7, is EPEVTQTPSHQVTQMGQEVILRCVPISNHLYFYWYRQILGQKVEFLVSFYNNEISEKSEIFDDQFSVERPDGSNFTLKIRSTKLEDSAMYFCATEKDSYEQYFGPGTRLTVT.

V gene TRBV5-4 combines with J gene TRBJ1-6; 7 bases agree with TRBD1. The CDR3 is made up of 18 amino acids. The junction had 11 bases not matched to a gene; V was cut back by 0 bases and J by 5 bases. In germline, CDR1 is SGHNT, CDR2 YYREEE (reference sequence). The CDR3 nucleotides are TGTGCCAGCAGCTTGGCTAGGGGGCCCAGGGATGATAATTCACCCCTCCACTTT. Residues: CASSLARGPRDDNSPLHF.

V is TRBV7-7 and J is TRBJ2-6; D gene ambiguous. The CDR3 is made up of 15 amino acids. Trimming stripped 1 base from V and 0 bases from J, with 4 bases between. The germline CDR1 and CDR2 sequences are SSHAT and FNYEAQ (reference sequence). The DNA of the CDR3 is TGTGCCAGCAGCTTAGAGCCCTCTGGGGCCAACGTCCTGACTTTC. It encodes CASSLEPSGANVLTF.

This clone has more than one count but fewer than ten. The chain recombines TRBV6-6 with TRBJ1-2; 11 bases map to TRBD1. Germline loops: CDR1 MNHNY, CDR2 SVGAGI (reference sequence). The junction had 7 bases not matched to a gene; V was cut back by 2 bases and J by 8 bases. This CDR3 has 15 residues. For the CDR3, the DNA is TGTGCCAGCAGTTACCCTCCGGGACAGGGGGACGGCTACACCTTC. This encodes CASSYPPGQGDGYTF.

The V call is TRBV10-2, the J call TRBJ2-7, with TRBD2 matching over 7 bases. The CDR3 contains 15 residues. Germline V lookup: CDR1 WSHSY, CDR2 SAAADI. The V gene end was trimmed by 2 bases and the J gene end by 0 bases; junction bases not matched to a gene: 4. The CDR3 DNA reads as TGCGCCAGCAGTGAGCAGGGAGGGCACTCCTACGAGCAGTACTTC. This codes for CASSEQGGHSYEQYF.

The J gene is TRBJ1-3, the V gene TRBV28; 10 positions agree with TRBD1. The germline CDR1 and CDR2 sequences are MDHEN and SYDVKM. The CDR3 loop spans 16 amino acids. Trimming at V came to 5 bases and at J to 5 bases, leaving 9 bases not matched to a gene. CDR3 nucleotides: TGTGCCAGCAGTCCCCAGACAGGGGGCTTTAGAAACACCATATATTTT. Translated: CASSPQTGGFRNTIYF.

The chain has TRBV5-1 and TRBJ1-1, with D tentatively TRBD1 (5 bases). V was shortened by 0 bases and J by 11 bases, with 17 bases between the two germline ends. Germline-derived CDR1 and CDR2 are SGHRS and YFSETQ. CDR3 length equals 14 residues. Here the CDR3 DNA reads TGCGCCAGCAGCTTGGTCAACTCCAGGGTAAGGGCTTTCTTT. It codes for CASSLVNSRVRAFF.

This clone was observed a few times. This rearrangement joins TRBV27 to TRBJ1-6; D might be TRBD1 (5 bases). This CDR3 is 13 amino acids long. V lost 2 bases, J lost 12 bases, and 11 bases lay in between. Looked up from germline, CDR1 is MNHEY and CDR2 is SMNVEV (reference sequence). The CDR3 DNA follows: TGTGCCAGCAGTTTAGGATCCGGGGGACCCCTCCACTTT. Protein product: CASSLGSGGPLHF.

This chain connects TRBV5-1 to TRBJ2-3, with D tentatively TRBD1 (5 bases). V dropped 1 base and J dropped 3 bases, with 6 bases sitting between them. This CDR3 comprises 13 residues. Germline CDR1 SGHRS, CDR2 YFSETQ. The CDR3 loop reads CASSLQGTDTQYF. CDR3 DNA sequence: TGCGCCAGCAGCTTGCAGGGTACAGATACGCAGTATTTT.

This chain connects TRBV7-6 to TRBJ2-2, with 7 bases aligning to TRBD2. Germline V CDR1 and CDR2: SGHVS, FNYEAQ. The CDR3 runs to 14 residues. The J segment lost 5 bases and the V segment lost 5 bases, leaving 5 bases of the junction unmatched. This CDR3 is CASSRMGGTGELFF. In DNA, the CDR3 is TGTGCCAGCAGCCGAATGGGGGGGACCGGGGAGCTGTTTTTT. Drawing the rest from reference TRBV7-6 and TRBJ2-2, the complete variable domain is GAGVSQSPRYKVTKRGQDVALRCDPISGHVSLYWYRQALGQGPEFLTYFNYEAQQDKSGLPNDRFSAERPEGSISTLTIQRTEQRDSAMYRCASSRMGGTGELFFGEGSRLTVL.

V usage is TRBV7-2 and J usage is TRBJ2-7; TRBD1 agrees at 7 bases. Germline CDR1 and CDR2: SGHTA and FQGNSA. The CDR3 is 15 residues long. The V gene end was trimmed by 5 bases and the J gene end by 3 bases; junction bases not matched to a gene: 10. CDR3 coding DNA: TGTGCCAGCAGCCCCGACAGGGATATACTCTACGAGCAGTACTTC. It encodes CASSPDRDILYEQYF.

The genes are TRBV11-2 and TRBJ2-4, with D possibly matching TRBD1 (5 bases). Trimming took 4 bases from V and 2 from J, leaving 9 bases between them. CDR1 is SGHAT, CDR2 FQNNGV, per germline. CDR3 size: 14 residues. The CDR3 DNA reads TGTGCCAGCAGCTCCCAGGGAACCAAAAACATTCAGTACTTC. This translates into CASSSQGTKNIQYF.

In the case of this clone: This sample includes further DNA sequences coding for the same CDR3. The V call is TRBV2, the J call TRBJ1-1, with 7 bases aligning to TRBD1. The CDR3 length is 13 residues. From germline, CDR1 is SNHLY and CDR2 FYNNEI. V gave up 6 bases and J gave up 4 bases; unmatched junction bases: 5. CDR3 loop: CASRAGTATEAFF. The DNA for the CDR3 is TGTGCCAGCAGGGCAGGGACAGCCACTGAAGCTTTCTTT.

J is TRBJ2-3 and V is TRBV15; 7 bases agree with TRBD1. J lost 4 bases, V lost 2 bases, and 3 bases had no gene match. The CDR3 length is 14 residues. Germline assignment: CDR1 LNHNV and CDR2 YYDKDF (reference sequence). The CDR3 sequence is CATSRTTGADTQYF. In nucleotides, the CDR3 is TGTGCCACCAGCAGAACAACAGGGGCAGATACGCAGTATTTT.

The J gene is TRBJ1-2, the V gene TRBV10-3; no firm D call. Germline V gives CDR1 ENHRY, CDR2 SYGVKD. Trimming shortened V by 4 bases and J by 4 bases, and 13 bases separated the two germline ends. The CDR3 consists of 14 residues. CDR3 protein: CAISGIQVAYGYTF. CDR3 coding DNA: TGTGCCATCAGTGGTATTCAGGTGGCCTATGGCTACACCTTC.

The V gene is TRBV21-1, the J gene TRBJ1-5; no DNA check was done on the table's D call, TRBD1. TRBV21-1 is shown as a pseudogene. The CDR3 length is 12 residues. CDR3 residues: CASSPGNQPQHF. The CDR3 DNA reads as TGTGCCAGCAGCCCAGGTAATCAGCCCCAGCATTTT.

This chain uses TRBV6-5 with TRBJ1-1, with 7 bases fitting TRBD1. The CDR3 loop spans 15 amino acids. The V and J ends lost 7 bases and 1 base, in that order; junction bases with no gene match: 9. The germline gives CDR1 MNHEY, CDR2 SVGAGI. CDR3 sequence (DNA): TGTGCCAGCACCCCCCCAGCAGGGGGGAACACTGAAGCTTTCTTT. Encoded protein: CASTPPAGGNTEAFF.

The chain links TRBV5-8 to TRBJ1-1; 8 bases match TRBD1. Germline V gives CDR1 SGHTS, CDR2 YDEGEE. The V segment lost 4 bases and the J segment 0 bases; nucleotides outside the gene matches: 8. The CDR3 is 16 residues long. The DNA of the CDR3 is TGTGCCAGCAGCGGGCGGCCGACAGGGGTGAACACTGAAGCTTTCTTT. Translated: CASSGRPTGVNTEAFF.

The chain joins TRBV5-6 to TRBJ2-7, with a weak D call TRBD2 (7 bases). Germline loops: CDR1 SGHDT, CDR2 YYEEEE. Trimming shortened V by 0 bases and J by 3 bases, and 13 bases separated the two germline ends. The CDR3 consists of 15 residues. The CDR3 sequence: CASSLGGLAVYEQYF. The CDR3 coding sequence is TGTGCCAGCAGCTTGGGGGGGCTAGCGGTCTACGAGCAGTACTTC.

The chain links TRBV7-9 to TRBJ2-1; a weak D match, TRBD1 (5 bases). Between the trimmed V and J ends, which lost 4 bases and 0 bases, there was a span of 10 bases. Germline CDR1 and CDR2: SEHNR and FQNEAQ (reference sequence). The length of the CDR3 is 15 residues. In DNA, the CDR3 is TGTGCCAGCAGCTCTACAGGTAGCTCCTACAATGAGCAGTTCTTC. Its protein product is CASSSTGSSYNEQFF.

The chain couples TRBV11-2 to TRBJ2-3; 7 bases line up with TRBD1. Looked up from germline, CDR1 is SGHAT and CDR2 is FQNNGV. With 4 bases clipped from V and 2 bases from J, the junction kept 9 bases outside the gene matches. The CDR3 extends over 16 amino acids. The CDR3 DNA follows: TGTGCCAGCAGCTGGATACCGGGACAGAACACAGATACGCAGTATTTT. This sequence encodes CASSWIPGQNTDTQYF.

The table lists this clone with a count of one. The V call is TRBV9, the J call TRBJ2-5; a weak D match, TRBD1 (5 bases). The CDR3 is 14 residues long. Germline V gene sequence: CDR1 SGDLS, CDR2 YYNGEE. The V end was cut by 0 bases, the J end by 1 base, with 7 bases between. This chain's CDR3 is CASSVVGAQETQYF. The CDR3 DNA reads as TGTGCCAGCAGCGTAGTAGGGGCCCAAGAGACCCAGTACTTC.

V gene TRBV19 combines with J gene TRBJ1-4, with a weak D call TRBD1 (6 bases). CDR1 LNHDA and CDR2 SQIVND come from the germline V gene (reference sequence). V lost 4 bases and J 0 bases, leaving 18 bases between the germline ends. The CDR3 loop spans 18 amino acids. The CDR3 spells CASSTRQDFDATNEKLFF. CDR3 DNA: TGTGCCAGTAGTACCCGACAGGACTTCGATGCAACTAATGAAAAACTGTTTTTT.

This clone has a handful of counts. The CDR3 loop reads CASSYMGSGKNIQYF. CDR3 sequence (DNA): TGTGCCAGCAGTTACATGGGTTCGGGCAAAAACATTCAGTACTTC. The chain links TRBV6-6 to TRBJ2-4; no clear D gene. This CDR3 spans 15 amino acids. The V gene's germline CDR1 is MNHNY and CDR2 SVGAGI (reference sequence). Trimming stripped 2 bases from V and 3 bases from J, with 11 bases between.